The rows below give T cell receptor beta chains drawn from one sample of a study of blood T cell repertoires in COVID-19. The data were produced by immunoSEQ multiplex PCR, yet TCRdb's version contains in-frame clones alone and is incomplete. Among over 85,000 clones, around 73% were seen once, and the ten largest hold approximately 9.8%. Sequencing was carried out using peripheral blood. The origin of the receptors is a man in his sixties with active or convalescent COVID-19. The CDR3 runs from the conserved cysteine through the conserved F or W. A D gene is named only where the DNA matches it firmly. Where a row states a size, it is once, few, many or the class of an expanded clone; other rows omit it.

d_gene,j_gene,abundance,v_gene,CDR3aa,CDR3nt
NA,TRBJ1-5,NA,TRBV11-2,CASSQTGPPGQPQHF,TGTGCCAGCAGCCAGACAGGCCCTCCCGGGCAGCCCCAGCATTTT
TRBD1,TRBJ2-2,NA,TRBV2,CASSRTGFAGELFF,TGTGCCAGCAGCCGGACAGGGTTTGCCGGGGAGCTGTTTTTT
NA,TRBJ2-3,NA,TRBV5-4,CASSYPPGVTDTQYF,TGTGCCAGCAGCTACCCTCCGGGGGTTACAGATACGCAGTATTTT
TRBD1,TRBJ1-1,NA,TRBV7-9,CASSPQGGHTEAFF,TGTGCCAGCAGCCCACAGGGGGGGCACACTGAAGCTTTCTTT
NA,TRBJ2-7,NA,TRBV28,CASSADGLFSYEQYF,TGTGCCAGCAGCGCGGACGGACTCTTCTCCTACGAGCAGTACTTC
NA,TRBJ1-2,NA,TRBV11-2,CASSLGPSQDGYTF,TGTGCCAGCAGCTTAGGGCCATCCCAGGATGGCTACACCTTC
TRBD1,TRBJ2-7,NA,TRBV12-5,CASGGGDRGYEQYF,TGTGCTAGTGGGGGTGGAGACAGGGGCTACGAGCAGTACTTC
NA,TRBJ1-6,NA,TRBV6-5,CASNPGQGHSPLHF,TGTGCCAGTAACCCGGGACAAGGGCATTCACCCCTCCACTTT
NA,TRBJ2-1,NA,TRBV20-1,CSAIIGGEQFF,TGCAGTGCTATAATCGGGGGTGAGCAGTTCTTC
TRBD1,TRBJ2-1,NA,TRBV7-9,CASSPRTGDYNEQFF,TGTGCCAGCAGCCCTCGGACAGGCGACTACAATGAGCAGTTCTTC
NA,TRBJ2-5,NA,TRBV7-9,CASSRLGMQATRVGQYF,TGTGCCAGCAGTCGTCTTGGTATGCAGGCAACAAGAGTAGGCCAGTACTTC
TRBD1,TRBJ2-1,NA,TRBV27,CASSLGTAKGSYNEQFF,TGTGCCAGCAGTTTGGGGACAGCAAAGGGGAGCTACAATGAGCAGTTCTTC
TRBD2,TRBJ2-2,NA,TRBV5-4,CASSFREGSGELFF,TGTGCCAGCAGCTTCAGGGAGGGCTCCGGGGAGCTGTTTTTT
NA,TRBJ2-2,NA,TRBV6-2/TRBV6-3,CASSYSPDSTGELFF,TGTGCCAGCAGTTACAGCCCCGACTCGACCGGGGAGCTGTTTTTT
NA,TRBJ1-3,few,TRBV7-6,CASSLVSATGFGNTIYF,TGTGCCAGCAGCTTAGTATCCGCGACAGGATTTGGAAACACCATATATTTT
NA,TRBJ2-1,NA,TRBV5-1,CASSLAGGAREQFF,TGCGCCAGCAGCTTGGCCGGAGGGGCTCGGGAGCAGTTCTTC
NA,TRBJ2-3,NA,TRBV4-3,CASSQDRRSTDTQYF,TGCGCCAGCAGCCAAGATCGTAGAAGTACAGATACGCAGTATTTT
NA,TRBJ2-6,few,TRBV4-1,CASSQGRSPGANVLTF,TGCGCCAGCAGCCAAGGGAGGTCCCCTGGGGCCAACGTCCTGACTTTC
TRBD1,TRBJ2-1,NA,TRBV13,CASSLEQGRGDEQFF,TGTGCCAGCAGCCTGGAACAGGGGAGAGGCGATGAGCAGTTCTTC
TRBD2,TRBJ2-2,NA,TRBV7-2,CASSLLISGSHGELFF,TGTGCCAGCAGCCTACTAATTAGCGGGAGTCATGGGGAGCTGTTTTTT
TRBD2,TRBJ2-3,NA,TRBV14,CASSQGPPTAGVTDTQYF,TGTGCCAGCAGCCAAGGCCCTCCCACAGCGGGAGTCACAGATACGCAGTATTTT
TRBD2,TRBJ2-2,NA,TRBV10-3,CAISESAGGPGGELFF,TGTGCCATCAGTGAGTCGGCGGGAGGGCCAGGCGGGGAGCTGTTTTTT
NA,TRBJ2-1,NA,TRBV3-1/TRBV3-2,CASSQGFQGGNEQFF,TGTGCCAGCAGCCAAGGATTCCAGGGGGGCAATGAGCAGTTCTTC
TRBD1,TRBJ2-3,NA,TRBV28,CASSLGGTGGDTQYF,TGTGCCAGCAGTTTGGGTGGGACAGGGGGCGATACGCAGTATTTT
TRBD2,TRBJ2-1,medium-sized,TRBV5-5,CASSWLLAGGPSEQFF,TGTGCCAGCAGCTGGTTACTAGCGGGAGGGCCAAGTGAGCAGTTCTTC
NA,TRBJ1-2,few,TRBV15,CATSRDLQVDGYTF,TGTGCCACCAGCAGAGATCTTCAGGTTGATGGCTACACCTTC